This TCR beta chain was retrieved from a study of cytomegalovirus exposure and HLA in healthy donors (dated by TCRdb to about 2017). With respect to the entire study: An earlier analysis of some 500 of the donors reported about 250 Gb of sequence data and 120 million or so unique TCR beta sequences from approximately 180 million T cells. Approximately 310 gigabases of sequencing data and tens of millions of unique TCR sequences made up an early release that covered roughly 670 HLA-typed donors. Of the roughly 400 genotyped donors, roughly 80% fell in the genetic ancestry cluster associated with self-reported Caucasian donors. The study aimed to test whether cataloging public T cell receptors could reveal signatures of past pathogen exposure. The study profiled the T cell repertoires of hundreds of subjects by immunosequencing and related them to cytomegalovirus serostatus. A separate validation cohort of over a hundred different subjects was used in addition to the 666-subject first cohort. To predict cytomegalovirus infection status, the study combined high-throughput TCR immunosequencing, statistical association of individual TCRs with disease status, and machine learning. In a later analysis, previously published TCR beta repertoires from 550 to 700 donors were re-analyzed and high-resolution HLA genotyping was added so that TCR occurrence patterns could be studied. In the later analysis, no new phenotypic data were used to find candidate immune exposures; instead, reliance was placed on TCR beta sequences and their occurrence across donors. An earlier analysis of roughly 580 of the donors used high-throughput TCR beta sequencing to judge whether each TCR beta V gene segment behaved as functional or pseudogenic. Donor age, sex, ethnicity and CMV serostatus were compiled together with the repertoire data. In a later genetic analysis, genome-wide SNP genotypes for about 55% of the roughly 700 donors were used, and that subset was treated as a discovery cohort. Every discovery cohort repertoire had been produced on one sequencing platform. Class I and class II HLA loci were covered by the typing at four-digit resolution. The number of donors typed differed by locus, with roughly 629-640 for A, B, C, DRB1 and DQB1, 522 for DQA1, 600 to 610 for DPA1, and some 440 for DPB1. Roughly 5 DR-DQ haplotypes were handled as single units for association and clustering, since linkage in the cohort was strong. Among around 400 genotyped donors of the cohort, an average of roughly 230,000 unique TCR beta nucleotide sequences was sequenced per donor, of which about 18% were non-productive. Overall study results and their limits: In vitro tests confirmed that three of the cytomegalovirus-associated TCR beta chains recognize cytomegalovirus antigens. In both the original and validation cohorts, the classifier was reported to diagnose cytomegalovirus status with high specificity and sensitivity. In this cohort, only TCR beta chains were sequenced, and detectable features were limited by the absence of alpha or paired-chain data. Most TCR sequences were observed very rarely across donors, whereas some public TCRs were present in many individuals. In an earlier analysis of some 640 of the donors, most TCR beta V segments were observed in productive rearrangements about 87% or about 30% of the time, broadly matching IMGT annotations. According to the authors, the approach could potentially be generalized to other disease states and immunological phenotypes. An association between a missense DCLRE1C variant and V-gene and J-gene trimming of TCR beta chains was found in a later genetic analysis and replicated in an independent cohort. In the study, around 150 TCR beta chains were listed as associated with cytomegalovirus. The sequencing pipeline was judged likely to have produced a cluster of highly shared sequence variants as a technical artifact. Because some donors lacked HLA typing at each locus, the association tests relied only on the typed subset. Some IMGT-functional V segments, including TRBV6-2 and TRBV6-3, could not be told apart with the 87-base-pair reads, so those segments were excluded. In a later analysis, most CMV-associated TCR beta chains were found to appear HLA-restricted, with HLA associations seemingly driven largely by CMV exposure. Compared with the approximately 720-donor mean, donors in an Asian-associated ancestry cluster had fewer N-insertions in productive TCRs, according to a later genetic analysis. The presence/absence analyses assumed that sequencing depth was roughly uniform across donors, and that assumption may not be true. A later analysis associated about 17,000 TCR beta sequences with specific HLA alleles at a false discovery rate of 0.05. Immune exposure information for the cohort was limited to CMV serostatus. Assigning TCR associations to individual alleles was difficult when HLA alleles, especially DR and DQ, strongly co-occurred. A further reported finding was that TCR beta sequences accurately predicted the HLA-A and HLA-B alleles for most subjects in the first cohort. A later analysis reported that several top co-occurrence clusters appeared linked to parvovirus B19, influenza, CMV and Epstein-Barr virus. Some 15 rarely observed V segments, including chromosome 9 orphons, were excluded from the earlier analysis of several hundred of the donors because counts were too low. A later analysis found that HLA-associated TCR beta chains were more clonally expanded and had lower generation probabilities than equally common non-associated chains. Linkage disequilibrium might explain the correlated functional status among segregating V segments, but an unknown experimental factor could not be excluded. A later analysis found that TCR association rates varied across HLA loci, with DRB1 alleles showing the most associated TCRs and HLA-C alleles the fewest.

The germline V gene provides CDR1 MGHDK and CDR2 SYGVNS. The trim is 5 bases for V and 2 bases for J, with a gap of 9 bases between the germline ends. Inclusive of the bounding cysteine and phenylalanine, the CDR3 is 13 residues long. The entry retains the CDR3 DNA only, 39 bases that are in frame from base 1. On this clone itself: Its antigen target is currently unknown.

In total, about 650 healthy bone marrow donors made up the cohort. At the time of sampling, every cohort member was nominally healthy, though immune exposures that went unrecorded were likely present. The donor was CMV seropositive and was included in the group of about 290 seropositive cohort members. A peripheral blood sample was collected from each donor, and TCR beta sequencing was performed on peripheral blood mononuclear cells. Genomic DNA extraction from the blood cell samples was performed with the Qiagen DNeasy Blood Extraction Kit. Library prep was done by the immunoSEQ multiplex PCR assay. The multiplex PCR relied on a mix of 60 forward primers for TCR Vbeta segments and 13 reverse primers for TCR Jbeta segments. The CDR3 region of rearranged TCR beta genes was amplified from genomic DNA with a multiplex PCR assay. The Illumina HiSeq System was used to sequence the amplified TCR beta libraries as 87-base-pair reads. In the authors' own workflow: A later analysis tallied roughly 80 million unique TCR beta chains across the 666 repertoires, and about 12 million of those chains were shared by two or more donors. Raw reads were error-corrected and collapsed into unique sequences with a nearest-neighbor algorithm that merged closely related sequences to remove PCR and sequencing errors. CDR3 sequences were aligned to IMGT reference sequences to assign V, D and J gene segments. Each retained sequence needed at least a six-nucleotide match to both a V gene segment and a J gene segment. A rearrangement was called productive if the CDR3 had no stop codons and remained in frame with V and J, and every other rearrangement was called non-productive. CDR3 was defined by IMGT convention, running from the second conserved V-encoded cysteine to the conserved J-encoded phenylalanine. The earlier analysis of some 540 of the donors excluded any sequence lacking an unambiguous match to a single V gene segment. An earlier analysis of several hundred of the donors called V segments functional above 56.7% productive rearrangements and segregating when the between-donor standard deviation exceeded 5%. To diagnose cytomegalovirus status from the catalog of TCR beta chain sequences, a statistical classification framework was built. In a later analysis, V and J genes were assigned by comparing TCR nucleotide sequences against IMGT/GENE-DB human TR gene sequences. The TCRdist pipeline was used in a later analysis to assign CDR3 sequences and most-parsimonious VDJ recombination scenarios. In a later analysis, every TCR beta chain was defined by the combination of its CDR3 amino acid sequence and its V-gene family, and reads without a unique V-gene family were dropped. A later analysis removed several hundred highly shared, low-generation-probability nucleotide sequences to deal with suspected cross-contamination and a sequencing artifact. For each public chain, a later analysis derived a clonal expansion index from normalized ranks of inferred template counts within each repertoire. A later analysis computed generation probabilities with a VDJ recombination model fitted to out-of-frame rearrangements, and checked the results against IGoR. A later analysis scored TCR-TCR, TCR-HLA and TCR-CMV co-occurrence with hypergeometric tests, applying a repertoire-size bias correction to TCR pairs. In a later analysis, false discovery rates were estimated by permuting HLA or CMV assignments 20 times. In a later analysis, co-occurring TCRs were grouped using DBSCAN, and TCRdist sequence similarity was added for clustering within HLA-allele-positive subsets. For co-occurrence clustering, repertoires with fewer than 30,000 or more than 120,000 public chains were excluded, along with about five repertoires with anomalous nucleotide sharing. The source is immuneACCESS, and TCRdb retained only in-frame sequences with V and J called. Part of the clones is not carried over; for the studies checked, unresolved V genes explain less than half of this, and the remainder is unexplained. V, J and clone size are taken as reported in that table, and D and trimming were inferred from the DNA itself. This sample's table has entries for roughly 76,000 clones. The ten largest clonotypes hold 2.4% of the sample.

The clonotype was recovered from a female donor in good health and CMV-seropositive. The sequenced sample consisted of PBMCs. The chain is encoded by TRBV25-1 joined to TRBJ1-1; no D gene is confidently identified. The CDR3: CASSLDPNTEAFF. The DNA is TGTGCCAGCAGTCTAGACCCAAACACTGAAGCTTTCTTT.